These 21 T cell receptor beta chains came from one sample sequenced in a study of blood T cells in healthy people across ages (dated by TCRdb to the mid-2010s). The library was produced with 5' RACE. Sequencing was performed on an Illumina HiSeq 2500. A second about 7 to 11 cycle PCR used a sample-barcoded 5' primer and a J-beta primer mix. TCRdb trimmed the raw reads at Q25, called clones with MiXCR and kept productive beta chains. Every entry covers one CDR3 protein and lists the most common genes and DNA from its rows. Present in this sample are over 950,000 distinct CDR3 sequences, around two fifths of which were seen just once. Clones ranked in the top ten supply around 13% of the sample. Sequencing input: blood. The receptor set was obtained from a man younger than 30 in good health.

The sample holds a few counts of this clonotype. One end of the junction fails to match germline, which may point to a read error. This chain uses TRBV18 with TRBJ2-3; 10 bases fit TRBD1. The CDR3 sequence is 16 residues long. Germline assignment: CDR1 KGHSH and CDR2 LQKENI. In DNA form, the CDR3 reads TGTGCCAGCTCGCCACGGATGACAGGGGGCAAAGATACGCAGTATTTT. Protein product: CASSPRMTGGKDTQYF.

This clonotype has more than one count but fewer than ten. This chain links TRBV12-3 or TRBV12-4 with TRBJ1-4; D gene uncertain. The germline V and J ends were trimmed by 4 bases and 8 bases, with 11 bases remaining between them. The CDR3 runs 13 residues. The CDR3 protein is CASSSGVPEKLFF. Here the CDR3 DNA reads TGTGCCAGCAGTTCGGGAGTCCCCGAAAAACTGTTTTTT.

This chain links TRBV11-2 with TRBJ2-5, with 7 bases aligning to TRBD1. Germline loops: CDR1 SGHAT, CDR2 FQNNGV. The V segment lost 5 bases and the J segment 9 bases; nucleotides outside the gene matches: 9. The CDR3 loop spans 13 amino acids. CDR3 in amino acids: CASSLETGSAQYF. DNA for the CDR3: TGTGCCAGCAGCCTCGAGACAGGGTCGGCCCAGTACTTC.

The gene calls are TRBV14 and TRBJ2-7; 10 bases fit TRBD1. The junction had 10 bases not matched to a gene; V was cut back by 4 bases and J by 7 bases. This CDR3 region has 15 residues. Germline CDR1 reads SGHDN; CDR2 reads FVKESK. The CDR3 sequence: CASSPGQGYHNEQYF. The CDR3 region has the DNA TGTGCCAGCAGCCCGGGACAGGGGTATCACAATGAGCAGTACTTC.

This clonotype showed up just a few times. This chain connects TRBV2 to TRBJ1-2, with D hard to call. With 5 bases removed from V and 0 bases from J, the gap between germline ends came to 10 bases. The CDR3 spans 14 residues. Germline CDR1 SNHLY, CDR2 FYNNEI. The CDR3 region is CASSPAPTNYGYTF. The DNA of the CDR3 is TGTGCCAGCAGTCCCGCGCCGACTAACTATGGCTACACCTTC.

V is TRBV12-3 or TRBV12-4 and J is TRBJ1-2; the match to TRBD1 covers 12 bases. The V and J ends lost 7 bases and 7 bases, in that order; junction bases with no gene match: 4. The CDR3 length is 13 residues. The CDR3 sequence: CASIRDRGLGYTF. The CDR3 region has the DNA TGTGCCAGCATCAGGGACAGGGGGCTTGGCTACACCTTC.

J is TRBJ2-7 and V is TRBV20-1; D assignment may be TRBD1 or TRBD2 (7 bases each). The CDR3 spans 14 residues. Germline values: CDR1 DFQATT, CDR2 SNEGSKA (reference sequence). The ends were cut back, 4 bases at V and 7 bases at J, with 20 bases in the middle. The CDR3 region is CSATDREGNNEQYF. The DNA of the CDR3 is TGCAGTGCTACCGACAGGGAGGGGAACAATGAGCAGTACTTC.

The V gene is TRBV18, the J gene TRBJ1-1, with 9 bases matching TRBD1. V was pared by 4 bases and J by 11 bases, with 17 bases of the junction left unmatched. Germline loops: CDR1 KGHSH, CDR2 LQKENI. This CDR3 region has 16 residues. CDR3 in amino acids: CASSQDRGPPLLGAFF. The CDR3 DNA reads as TGTGCCAGCTCACAGGACAGGGGCCCACCACTTTTAGGGGCTTTCTTT. Full variable domain (outside the CDR3, taken from reference TRBV18 and TRBJ1-1): NAGVMQNPRHLVRRRGQEARLRCSPMKGHSHVYWYRQLPEEGLKFMVYLQKENIIDESGMPKERFSAEFPKEGPSILRIQQVVRGDSAAYFCASSQDRGPPLLGAFFGQGTRLTVV.

In this sample, this clonotype turned up a few times. The chain is built from TRBV11-2 and TRBJ1-4, with a tentative D call TRBD1 (5 bases). The germline V gene encodes CDR1 SGHAT and CDR2 FQNNGV. The ends were cut back, 6 bases at V and 2 bases at J, with 19 bases in the middle. This CDR3 region has 17 residues. The CDR3 coding sequence is TGTGCCAGCAGGACGGGGCGGGGCCGAGGCACTAATGAAAAACTGTTTTTT. Translation: CASRTGRGRGTNEKLFF.

The gene calls are TRBV3-1 and TRBJ2-7, with 7 positions matching TRBD1. The end of the DNA fits TRBJ2-5 better, so the J call may be wrong. Germline-derived CDR1 and CDR2 are LGHDT and YNNKEL (reference sequence). This CDR3 contains 14 residues. CDR3 sequence: CASSLGQVHETQYF. The CDR3 nucleotides read TGTGCCAGCAGTCTCGGACAGGTGCACGAGACCCAGTACTTC.

This rearrangement joins TRBV12-3 or TRBV12-4 to TRBJ1-1, with D unresolved. The CDR3 extends over 18 amino acids. V was pared by 6 bases and J by 0 bases, with 23 bases between. As DNA, the CDR3 is TGTGCCAGCAGGTGGGGAGGAATAGGAAAGACCCTGAACACTGAAGCTTTCTTT. The encoded protein is CASRWGGIGKTLNTEAFF.

The chain joins TRBV12-3 or TRBV12-4 to TRBJ1-5, with a weak D call TRBD1 (5 bases). Between the trimmed V and J ends, which lost 0 bases and 1 base, there was a span of 7 bases. The length of the CDR3 is 15 residues. The CDR3 DNA is TGTGCCAGCAGTTTAGCCAGGGAGAGCAATCAGCCCCAGCATTTT. Translating it yields CASSLARESNQPQHF.

Ten or more counts support this clonotype. V is TRBV3-1 and J is TRBJ1-1; no firm D call. This CDR3 contains 13 residues. Between the trimmed V and J ends, which lost 1 base and 1 base, there was a span of 4 bases. Germline CDR1 LGHDT, CDR2 YNNKEL (reference sequence). DNA for the CDR3: TGTGCCAGCAGCCAAGCCACGAACACTGAAGCTTTCTTT. It yields the protein CASSQATNTEAFF.

This chain connects TRBV4-2 to TRBJ2-3, with TRBD1 matching over 9 bases. V trimming: 1 base; J trimming: 4 bases; junction bases outside the gene matches: 3. The CDR3 consists of 15 residues. Per germline, CDR1 LGHNA and CDR2 YNFKEQ. CDR3: CASSQGWDRADTQYF. CDR3 bases: TGTGCCAGCAGCCAAGGGTGGGACAGGGCAGATACGCAGTATTTT.

This clonotype was detected ten times or more. J is TRBJ2-3 and V is TRBV6-1; tentative D call: TRBD2 (7 bases). CDR1 and CDR2 from the germline V gene are MNHNS and SASEGT. The CDR3 consists of 16 residues. The V end lost 5 bases, the J end lost 1 base, and 16 bases lay between the germline ends. CDR3 amino acids: CASSHPRGAGTDTQYF. In nucleotides, the CDR3 is TGTGCCAGCAGTCACCCTCGGGGGGCCGGCACAGATACGCAGTATTTT.

The chain employs TRBV6-2 or TRBV6-3 and TRBJ2-7; D gene uncertain. V shed 2 bases and J shed 0 bases, with 8 bases lying between them. The CDR3 totals 14 residues. From germline, CDR1 is MNHEY and CDR2 SVGEGT. CDR3 sequence reads: CASSYNRLSYEQYF. The CDR3 coding sequence is TGTGCCAGCAGTTACAATCGTCTCTCCTACGAGCAGTACTTC.

The chain joins TRBV6-1 to TRBJ1-2; D not certain. The germline V gene encodes CDR1 MNHNS and CDR2 SASEGT. CDR3 length: 13 amino acids. V gave up 4 bases and J gave up 8 bases, with 14 bases separating them. The CDR3, as DNA: TGTGCCAGCAGTGGGACCCCCAGGAGCGGCTACACCTTC. As protein: CASSGTPRSGYTF.

This sequence joins TRBV7-2 and TRBJ2-7, with D perhaps TRBD2 (6 bases). From germline, CDR1 is SGHTA and CDR2 FQGNSA. Trimming cost V 5 bases and J 2 bases, with 16 bases left between them. The CDR3 extends over 15 amino acids. CDR3 in amino acids: CASSLEGLFTYEQYF. The CDR3, as DNA: TGTGCCAGCAGCCTAGAGGGACTTTTCACCTACGAGCAGTACTTC.

The table lists this clonotype with a few counts. CDR3 sequence (DNA): TGTGCCAGCACCTCGGGATCTGAAGCTTTCTTT. It encodes CASTSGSEAFF. This chain uses TRBV13 with TRBJ1-1, with D uncertain. Germline CDR1 is PRHDT and CDR2 is FYEKMQ (reference sequence). V shed 7 bases and J shed 6 bases, with 9 bases lying between them. The CDR3 extends over 11 amino acids.

This clonotype was seen a handful of times. The V call is TRBV11-2, the J call TRBJ2-4, with D perhaps matching TRBD1 (5 bases). Germline V gene lookup returns CDR1 SGHAT and CDR2 FQNNGV. CDR3 length equals 13 residues. The V end was cut by 8 bases, the J end by 3 bases, with 11 bases between. The CDR3, as DNA: TGTGCCAGCGCAGGGCCGGGCAAAAACATTCAGTACTTC. Translating it yields CASAGPGKNIQYF. Looking up the rest from reference TRBV11-2 and TRBJ2-4 gives the full variable domain: EAGVAQSPRYKIIEKRQSVAFWCNPISGHATLYWYQQILGQGPKLLIQFQNNGVVDDSQLPKDRFSAERLKGVDSTLKIQPAKLEDSAVYLCASAGPGKNIQYFGAGTRLSVL.

There are many counts of this clonotype. V and J are TRBV13 and TRBJ2-3; TRBD2 matches at 9 bases. V lost 5 bases, J lost 5 bases, and 5 bases stayed unmatched. CDR3 length: 14 amino acids. Germline CDR1 reads PRHDT; CDR2 reads FYEKMQ (reference sequence). The CDR3 DNA reads as TGTGCCAGCAGCGTGGGACTAGCAGGAGATACGCAGTATTTT. This encodes CASSVGLAGDTQYF.